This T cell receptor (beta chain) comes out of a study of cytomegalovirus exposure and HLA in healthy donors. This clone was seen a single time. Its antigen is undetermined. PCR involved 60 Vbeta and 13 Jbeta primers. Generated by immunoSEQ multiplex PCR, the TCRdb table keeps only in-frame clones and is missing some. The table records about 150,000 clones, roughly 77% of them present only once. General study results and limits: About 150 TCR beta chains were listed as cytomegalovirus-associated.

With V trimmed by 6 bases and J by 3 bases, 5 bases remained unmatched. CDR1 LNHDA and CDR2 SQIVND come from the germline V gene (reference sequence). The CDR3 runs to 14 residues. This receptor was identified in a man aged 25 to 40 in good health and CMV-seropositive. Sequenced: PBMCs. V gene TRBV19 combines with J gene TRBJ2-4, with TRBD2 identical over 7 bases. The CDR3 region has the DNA TGTGCCAGTAGCGTCAGGGAGGGCAAAAACATTCAGTACTTC. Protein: CASSVREGKNIQYF.